This TCR beta chain was recorded in a study of response to subunit inactivated influenza vaccine. The germline V and J ends were trimmed by 4 bases and 3 bases, with 12 bases remaining between them. CDR1 SGHRS and CDR2 YFSETQ come from the germline V gene. The CDR3 runs 14 residues. This clonotype was seen a few times. The antigen remains unidentified. A single record per CDR3 protein comes from TCRdb applying MiXCR to the RT-PCR reads. Of 600,000 to 850,000 distinct CDR3 sequences in the sample, 14% were seen once. Study-wide results and limits: Each seasonal influenza vaccination, the authors suggested, recruits few new T cells.

The genes are TRBV5-1 and TRBJ2-3; D gene uncertain. The sequence came from a man aged 50-60 years who received an inactivated influenza vaccine. Source: PBMCs from blood, taken roughly 15 days before vaccination. This CDR3 is CASSPAVKTDTQYF. The CDR3 DNA follows: TGCGCCAGCAGCCCGGCGGTAAAAACAGATACGCAGTATTTT.